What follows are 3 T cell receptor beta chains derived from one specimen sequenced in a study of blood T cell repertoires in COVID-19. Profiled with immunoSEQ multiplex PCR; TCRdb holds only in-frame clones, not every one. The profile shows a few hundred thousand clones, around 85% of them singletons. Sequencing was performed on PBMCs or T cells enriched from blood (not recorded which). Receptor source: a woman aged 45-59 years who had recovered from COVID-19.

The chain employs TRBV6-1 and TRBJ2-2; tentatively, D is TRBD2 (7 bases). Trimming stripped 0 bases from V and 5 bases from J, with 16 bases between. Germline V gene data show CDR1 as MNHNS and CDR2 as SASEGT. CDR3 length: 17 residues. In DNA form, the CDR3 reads TGTGCCAGCAGTGAAGCAGGGGGACTACTCTTTACCGGGGAGCTGTTTTTT. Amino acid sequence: CASSEAGGLLFTGELFF.

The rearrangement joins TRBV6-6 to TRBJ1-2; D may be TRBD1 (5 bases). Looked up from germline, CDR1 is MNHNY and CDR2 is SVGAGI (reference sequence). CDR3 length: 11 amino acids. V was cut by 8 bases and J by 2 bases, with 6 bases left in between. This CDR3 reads CASHRNYGYTF. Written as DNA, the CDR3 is TGTGCCAGCCACAGGAACTATGGCTACACCTTC.

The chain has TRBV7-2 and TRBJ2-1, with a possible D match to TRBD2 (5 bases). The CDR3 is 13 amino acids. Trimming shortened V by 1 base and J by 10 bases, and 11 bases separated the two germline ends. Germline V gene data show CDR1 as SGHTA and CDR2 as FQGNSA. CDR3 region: CASSLELVGEQFF. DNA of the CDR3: TGTGCCAGCAGCTTAGAACTAGTAGGAGAGCAGTTCTTC.